The 18 T cell receptor beta chains listed next were all sequenced from one sample in a study of Ad26.COV2.S vaccination and SARS-CoV-2 variants. The treatment denotes: around 19 received Ad26.COV2.S at low or high dose, single or two shots; a few received placebo; per-sample allocation not given. Sample collection was performed on day 63 after the first vaccine or placebo injection. The protocol was immunoSEQ multiplex PCR, while the TCRdb copy is restricted to in-frame clones and leaves out a portion. The profile shows 400,000 to 500,000 clones, roughly 90% of them singletons. Specimen: peripheral blood, collected in a trial of Ad26.COV2.S vaccine versus placebo. Every receptor here comes from a person aged 18-65 years who received the Ad26.COV2.S COVID-19 vaccine or a placebo.

V usage is TRBV7-3 and J usage is TRBJ2-6; D is uncertain. This CDR3 has 15 residues. CDR1 is SGHTA, CDR2 FQGTGA, per germline. Trimming cost V 2 bases and J 1 base, with 6 bases left between them. The CDR3 loop is CASSLQVSGANVLTF. The CDR3 nucleotides read TGTGCCAGCAGCTTACAAGTGTCTGGGGCCAACGTCCTGACTTTC.

Only one count was recorded for this clone. The gene calls are TRBV19 and TRBJ1-4, with D unclear. Trimming shortened V by 3 bases and J by 0 bases, and 8 bases separated the two germline ends. The germline CDR1 and CDR2 sequences are LNHDA and SQIVND (reference sequence). The CDR3 consists of 15 residues. The CDR3 reads CASSIPTATNEKLFF. The CDR3 coding sequence is TGTGCCAGTAGTATCCCGACGGCAACTAATGAAAAACTGTTTTTT.

The V call is TRBV12-3 or TRBV12-4, the J call TRBJ2-5; unclear D gene. This CDR3 has 12 amino acids. The V gene lost 5 bases and the J gene lost 5 bases, with 9 bases spanning the gap. The CDR3 coding sequence is TGTGCCAGCAGTGGTCGCGAGGAGACCCAGTACTTC. This encodes CASSGREETQYF.

This clone has a single count. The chain couples TRBV13 to TRBJ2-1; TRBD1 matches 8 bases. The germline V gene encodes CDR1 PRHDT and CDR2 FYEKMQ (reference sequence). This CDR3 region has 15 residues. The junction had 6 bases not matched to a gene; V was cut back by 5 bases and J by 3 bases. CDR3 sequence reads: CASSPGQGLYNEQFF. The CDR3 DNA reads as TGTGCCAGCAGCCCAGGACAGGGTCTCTACAATGAGCAGTTCTTC.

This chain uses TRBV10-3 with TRBJ2-1; D remains unclear. Trimming pared 11 bases from V and 9 bases from J, leaving 23 bases between. Germline assignment: CDR1 ENHRY and CDR2 SYGVKD. The CDR3 runs to 14 residues. In DNA form, the CDR3 reads TGTGCCTCCTCGAAGGGCAGCCCGGACGCTGAGCAGTTCTTC. Protein: CASSKGSPDAEQFF.

The chain recombines TRBV7-9 with TRBJ2-7; D call uncertain. V was trimmed by 8 bases and J by 2 bases, leaving 10 bases between them. Germline-derived CDR1 and CDR2 are SEHNR and FQNEAQ (reference sequence). The CDR3 is 12 residues long. The CDR3 spells CASESGTYEQYF. The CDR3 DNA reads TGTGCCAGCGAATCTGGGACCTACGAGCAGTACTTC. Using reference TRBV7-9 and TRBJ2-7 for the parts outside the CDR3, the full variable domain is DTGVSQNPRHKITKRGQNVTFRCDPISEHNRLYWYRQTLGQGPEFLTYFQNEAQLEKSRLLSDRFSAERPKGSFSTLEIQRTEQGDSAMYLCASESGTYEQYFGPGTRLTVT.

There are a few counts of this clone. The V gene is TRBV28, the J gene TRBJ1-2; 7 bases are shared with TRBD1. The V gene's germline CDR1 is MDHEN and CDR2 SYDVKM. CDR3 length equals 15 residues. The J segment lost 2 bases and the V segment lost 4 bases, leaving 7 bases of the junction unmatched. Here the CDR3 DNA reads TGTGCCAGCAGTTCTACGGGACAGCTCAACTATGGCTACACCTTC. The encoded protein is CASSSTGQLNYGYTF.

This clone was recorded once. The chain recombines TRBV15 with TRBJ2-2; D remains unclear. The germline V gene has CDR1 LNHNV and CDR2 YYDKDF (reference sequence). Trimming took 0 bases from V and 3 from J, leaving 8 bases between them. The CDR3 is made up of 15 amino acids. CDR3 nucleotides: TGTGCCACCAGCAGAGATTTTTGGGACACCGGGGAGCTGTTTTTT. It yields the protein CATSRDFWDTGELFF. Based on the CDR3 plus reference TRBV15 and TRBJ2-2, the full variable domain is DAMVIQNPRYQVTQFGKPVTLSCSQTLNHNVMYWYQQKSSQAPKLLFHYYDKDFNNEADTPDNFQSRRPNTSFCFLDIRSPGLGDTAMYLCATSRDFWDTGELFFGEGSRLTVL.

This chain uses TRBV7-2 with TRBJ2-2; 7 bases match TRBD2. The J segment lost 8 bases and the V segment lost 3 bases, leaving 6 bases of the junction unmatched. This CDR3 has 14 residues. CDR1 SGHTA and CDR2 FQGNSA come from the germline V gene. DNA of the CDR3: TGTGCCAGCAGCTTTGCAGGGACTACTGGGGAGCTGTTTTTT. This translates into CASSFAGTTGELFF.

This chain connects TRBV18 to TRBJ2-3, with a possible D match to TRBD2 (6 bases). Germline V CDR1 and CDR2: KGHSH, LQKENI. This CDR3 has 15 amino acids. Trimming cost V 3 bases and J 2 bases, with 12 bases left between them. The CDR3 DNA reads as TGTGCCAGCTCACCTTTAGCGGCAAACACAGATACGCAGTATTTT. It yields the protein CASSPLAANTDTQYF.

The CDR3 here is CASTRTADSNQPQHF. CDR3 in DNA: TGCGCCAGCACGCGGACGGCCGATAGCAATCAGCCCCAGCATTTT. The rearrangement uses TRBV10-1 and TRBJ1-5, with no clear D. Germline loops: CDR1 WNHNN, CDR2 SYGVQD (reference sequence). CDR3 length: 15 amino acids. V was shortened by 7 bases and J by 0 bases, with 13 bases between the two germline ends.

The V and J genes are TRBV28 and TRBJ2-5; the match to TRBD1 covers 8 bases. V shed 3 bases, J shed 1 base, and the junction held 4 bases outside the gene matches. The CDR3 is 15 residues long. Germline V gene lookup returns CDR1 MDHEN and CDR2 SYDVKM. The CDR3 reads CASSFRGPLQETQYF. CDR3 nucleotides: TGTGCCAGCAGTTTCAGGGGGCCGCTCCAAGAGACCCAGTACTTC.

In this sample, this clone turned up once. The chain has TRBV7-9 and TRBJ2-1; D may match TRBD1 or TRBD2 (6 bases each). The CDR3 runs to 14 residues. V was clipped by 2 bases and J by 7 bases, with 12 bases between them. Germline loops: CDR1 SEHNR, CDR2 FQNEAQ (reference sequence). The DNA for the CDR3 is TGTGCCAGCAGCTTATTCGGGGGCTTAAATGAGCAGTTCTTC. Amino acids: CASSLFGGLNEQFF.

The rearrangement links TRBV5-1 to TRBJ1-5; D is possibly TRBD1 (6 bases). This CDR3 comprises 15 residues. V was clipped by 4 bases and J by 1 base, with 12 bases between them. CDR1 is SGHRS and CDR2 is YFSETQ in the germline V gene. This CDR3 reads CASSPDGQSNQPQHF. CDR3 sequence (DNA): TGCGCCAGCAGCCCGGATGGACAGAGCAATCAGCCCCAGCATTTT.

V is TRBV28 and J is TRBJ1-6; weak D call: TRBD1 (5 bases). Trimming removed 7 bases from V and 0 bases from J, with 16 bases in between. The CDR3 is made up of 17 amino acids. Germline values: CDR1 MDHEN, CDR2 SYDVKM. CDR3 loop: CASIQTGLSSYNSPLHF. The CDR3 DNA is TGTGCCAGCATCCAAACAGGTCTAAGCTCCTATAATTCACCCCTCCACTTT. Drawing the rest from reference TRBV28 and TRBJ1-6, the complete variable domain is DVKVTQSSRYLVKRTGEKVFLECVQDMDHENMFWYRQDPGLGLRLIYFSYDVKMKEKGDIPEGYSVSREKKERFSLILESASTNQTSMYLCASIQTGLSSYNSPLHFGNGTRLTVT.

This chain links TRBV6-6 with TRBJ2-7, with 10 nucleotides matching TRBD1. After removal of 6 bases from V and 1 base from J, the junction contained 3 bases not matched to a gene. The CDR3 totals 14 residues. The germline CDR1 and CDR2 sequences are MNHNY and SVGAGI (reference sequence). CDR3: CASRGQGESYEQYF. The DNA of the CDR3 is TGTGCCAGCAGAGGACAGGGGGAATCCTACGAGCAGTACTTC.

The J gene is TRBJ1-4, the V gene TRBV3-1 (or the pseudogene TRBV3-2); TRBD1 is a possible D gene (6 bases). With 2 bases removed from V and 6 bases from J, the gap between germline ends came to 13 bases. CDR1 and CDR2 from the germline V gene are LGHDT and YNNKEL (reference sequence). The CDR3 totals 15 residues. DNA of the CDR3: TGTGCCAGCAGCCAACAGGGGCTCTCCGATGAAAAACTGTTTTTT. It encodes CASSQQGLSDEKLFF.

V is TRBV18 and J is TRBJ1-5, with TRBD1 as a possible D gene (5 bases). Trimming removed 4 bases from V and 6 bases from J, with 13 bases in between. This CDR3 has 14 residues. Germline loops: CDR1 KGHSH, CDR2 LQKENI. The CDR3 DNA reads as TGTGCCAGCTCACAGGAGGGGTTCACTCAGCCCCAGCATTTT. Protein sequence: CASSQEGFTQPQHF.